Detailed here is one TCR beta chain. Its antigen is not identified. This entry is derived from a study of OX40 agonist ivuxolimab in advanced cancers. Looking at the study overall: The diagnoses of dose-escalation patients were hepatocellular carcinoma, melanoma, renal cell or head and neck cancer. Study-level findings and limits: More expanded clones were found, on average, in CD8+ than in CD4+ T cells.

Trimming at V came to 11 bases and at J to 6 bases, leaving 6 bases not matched to a gene. This CDR3 region has 12 residues. Germline V gene sequence: CDR1 MNHEY, CDR2 SVGAGI. Produced via immunoSEQ multiplex PCR; TCRdb's table is partial and in-frame only. This sample has 30,000 to 45,000 clones, with 82% found just once. The TCR originated in an adult with an advanced solid tumor such as melanoma, head and neck, liver or kidney cancer. The material sequenced was CD4+ or CD8+ T cells sorted from blood, taken in a trial of the OX40 agonist ivuxolimab. The chain is built from TRBV6-5 and TRBJ2-2, with 7 bases that match TRBD1. The CDR3 coding sequence is TGTGCCGCCAGACAGGGTGCCGGGGAGCTGTTTTTT. Translation: CAARQGAGELFF.